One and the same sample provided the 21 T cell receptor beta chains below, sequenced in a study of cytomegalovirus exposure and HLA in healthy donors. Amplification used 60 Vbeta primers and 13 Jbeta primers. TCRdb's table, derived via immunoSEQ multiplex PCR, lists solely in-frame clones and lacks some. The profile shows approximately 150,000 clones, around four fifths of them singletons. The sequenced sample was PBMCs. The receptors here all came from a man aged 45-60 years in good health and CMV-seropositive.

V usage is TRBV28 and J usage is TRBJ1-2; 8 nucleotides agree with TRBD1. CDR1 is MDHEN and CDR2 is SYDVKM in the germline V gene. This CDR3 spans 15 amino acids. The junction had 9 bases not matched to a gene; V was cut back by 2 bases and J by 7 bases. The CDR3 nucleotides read TGTGCCAGCAGTTTACTAAAGACAGGGGTGGGTGGCTACACCTTC. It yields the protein CASSLLKTGVGGYTF.

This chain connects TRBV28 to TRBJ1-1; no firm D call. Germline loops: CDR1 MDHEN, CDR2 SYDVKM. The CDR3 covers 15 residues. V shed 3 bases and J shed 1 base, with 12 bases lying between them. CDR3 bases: TGTGCCAGCAGTTTCTGGGCCCGTGGGAACACTGAAGCTTTCTTT. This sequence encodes CASSFWARGNTEAFF.

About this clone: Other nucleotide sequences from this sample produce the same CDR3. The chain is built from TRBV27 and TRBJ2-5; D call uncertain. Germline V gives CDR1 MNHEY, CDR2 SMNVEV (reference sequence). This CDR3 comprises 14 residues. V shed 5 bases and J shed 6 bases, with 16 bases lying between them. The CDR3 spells CASSPLPQSKTQYF. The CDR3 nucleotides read TGTGCCAGCAGTCCCCTGCCTCAGTCAAAGACCCAGTACTTC.

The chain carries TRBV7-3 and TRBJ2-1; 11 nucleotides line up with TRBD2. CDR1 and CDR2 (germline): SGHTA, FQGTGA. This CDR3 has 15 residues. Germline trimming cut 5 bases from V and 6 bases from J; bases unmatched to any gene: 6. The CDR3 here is CASSPASGGPNEQFF. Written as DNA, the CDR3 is TGTGCCAGCAGCCCCGCTAGCGGGGGGCCCAATGAGCAGTTCTTC.

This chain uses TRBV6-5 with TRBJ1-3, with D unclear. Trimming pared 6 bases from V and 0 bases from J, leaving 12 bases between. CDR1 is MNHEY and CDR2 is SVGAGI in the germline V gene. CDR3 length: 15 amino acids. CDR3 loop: CASRTDSLSGNTIYF. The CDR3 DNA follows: TGTGCCAGCAGAACAGATTCGCTCTCTGGAAACACCATATATTTT.

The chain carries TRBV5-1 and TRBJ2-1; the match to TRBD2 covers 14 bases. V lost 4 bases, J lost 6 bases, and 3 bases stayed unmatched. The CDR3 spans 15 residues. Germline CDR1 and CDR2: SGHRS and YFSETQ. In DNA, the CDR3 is TGCGCCAGCAGCCCCGGGACTAGCGGGAGCAATGAGCAGTTCTTC. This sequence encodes CASSPGTSGSNEQFF.

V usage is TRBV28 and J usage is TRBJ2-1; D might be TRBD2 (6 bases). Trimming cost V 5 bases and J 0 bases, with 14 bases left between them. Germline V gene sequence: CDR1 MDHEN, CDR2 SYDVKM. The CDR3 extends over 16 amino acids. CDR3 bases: TGTGCCAGCAGTACCTCTAGCGCAAGCTCCTACAATGAGCAGTTCTTC. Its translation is CASSTSSASSYNEQFF.

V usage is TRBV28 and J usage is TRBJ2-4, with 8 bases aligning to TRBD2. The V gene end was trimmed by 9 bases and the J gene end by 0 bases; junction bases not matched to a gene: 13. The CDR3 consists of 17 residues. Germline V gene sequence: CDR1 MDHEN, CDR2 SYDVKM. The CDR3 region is CASSGGDLDLAKNIQYF. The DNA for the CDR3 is TGTGCCAGTTCCGGGGGGGACCTAGACCTAGCCAAAAACATTCAGTACTTC.

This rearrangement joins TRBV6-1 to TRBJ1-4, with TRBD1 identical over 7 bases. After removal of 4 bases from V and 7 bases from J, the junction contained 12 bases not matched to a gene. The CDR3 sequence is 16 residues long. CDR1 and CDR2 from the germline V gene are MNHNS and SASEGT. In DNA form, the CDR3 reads TGTGCCAGCAGTGGGTTAACAGGGGTAGCCTCTGAAAAACTGTTTTTT. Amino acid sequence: CASSGLTGVASEKLFF.

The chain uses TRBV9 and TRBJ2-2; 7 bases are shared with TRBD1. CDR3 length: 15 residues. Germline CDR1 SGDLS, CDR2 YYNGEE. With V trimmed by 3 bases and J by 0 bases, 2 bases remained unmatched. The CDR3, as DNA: TGTGCCAGCAGCGCCGGGACAGCGAACACCGGGGAGCTGTTTTTT. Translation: CASSAGTANTGELFF.

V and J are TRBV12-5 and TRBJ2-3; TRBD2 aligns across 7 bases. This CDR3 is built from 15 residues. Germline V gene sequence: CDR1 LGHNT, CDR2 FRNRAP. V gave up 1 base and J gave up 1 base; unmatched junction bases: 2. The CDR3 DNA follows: TGTGCTAGTGGTTTGGGACTAGCCCGCACAGATACGCAGTATTTT. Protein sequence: CASGLGLARTDTQYF. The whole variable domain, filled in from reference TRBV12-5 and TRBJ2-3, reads DARVTQTPRHKVTEMGQEVTMRCQPILGHNTVFWYRQTMMQGLELLAYFRNRAPLDDSGMPKDRFSAEMPDATLATLKIQPSEPRDSAVYFCASGLGLARTDTQYFGPGTRLTVL.

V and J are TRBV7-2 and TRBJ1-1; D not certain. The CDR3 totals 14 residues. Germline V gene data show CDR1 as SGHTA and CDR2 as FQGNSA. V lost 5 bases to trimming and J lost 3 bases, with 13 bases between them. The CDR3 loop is CASSIEGRDTEAFF. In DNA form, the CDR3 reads TGTGCCAGCAGCATTGAAGGGAGGGACACTGAAGCTTTCTTT.

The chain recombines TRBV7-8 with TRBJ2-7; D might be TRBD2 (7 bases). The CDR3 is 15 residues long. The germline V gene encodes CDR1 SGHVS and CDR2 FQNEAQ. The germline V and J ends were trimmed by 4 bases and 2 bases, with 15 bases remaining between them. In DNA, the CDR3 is TGTGCCAGCAGCTCTTTCAAGGGGGGGACCTACGAGCAGTACTTC. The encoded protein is CASSSFKGGTYEQYF. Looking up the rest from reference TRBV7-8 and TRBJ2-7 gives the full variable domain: GAGVSQSPRYKVAKRGQDVALRCDPISGHVSLFWYQQALGQGPEFLTYFQNEAQLDKSGLPSDRFFAERPEGSVSTLKIQRTQQEDSAVYLCASSSFKGGTYEQYFGPGTRLTVT.

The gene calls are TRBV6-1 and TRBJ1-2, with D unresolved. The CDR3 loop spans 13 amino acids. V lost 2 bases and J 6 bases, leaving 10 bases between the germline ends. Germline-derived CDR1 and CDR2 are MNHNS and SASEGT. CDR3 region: CASSESAKDGYTF. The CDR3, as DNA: TGTGCCAGCAGTGAATCCGCGAAAGATGGCTACACCTTC.

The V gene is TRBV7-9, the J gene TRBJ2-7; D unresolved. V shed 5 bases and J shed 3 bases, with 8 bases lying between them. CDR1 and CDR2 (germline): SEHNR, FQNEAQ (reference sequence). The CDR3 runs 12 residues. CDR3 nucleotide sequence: TGTGCCAGCAGCCCTCCTTTCTACGAGCAGTACTTC. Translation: CASSPPFYEQYF.

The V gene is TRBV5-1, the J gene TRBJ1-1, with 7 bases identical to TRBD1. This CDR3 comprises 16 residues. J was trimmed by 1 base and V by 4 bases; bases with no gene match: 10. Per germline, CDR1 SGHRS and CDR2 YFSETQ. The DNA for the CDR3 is TGCGCCAGCAGCCCATTGGTGGGGACAGAGAACACTGAAGCTTTCTTT. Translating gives CASSPLVGTENTEAFF.

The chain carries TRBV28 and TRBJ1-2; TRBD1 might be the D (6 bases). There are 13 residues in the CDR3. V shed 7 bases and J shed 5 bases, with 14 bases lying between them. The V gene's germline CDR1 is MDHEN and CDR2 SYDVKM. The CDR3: CASTDSRTYGYTF. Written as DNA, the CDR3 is TGTGCCAGCACGGACAGTCGGACGTATGGCTACACCTTC.

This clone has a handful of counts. This CDR3 reads CASSPDPGAGYTF. As DNA, the CDR3 is TGTGCCAGCAGCCCCGACCCTGGAGCGGGCTACACCTTC. J is TRBJ1-2 and V is TRBV7-8; D gene uncertain. V was shortened by 5 bases and J by 8 bases, with 15 bases between the two germline ends. The CDR3 runs 13 residues. Germline V CDR1 and CDR2: SGHVS, FQNEAQ.

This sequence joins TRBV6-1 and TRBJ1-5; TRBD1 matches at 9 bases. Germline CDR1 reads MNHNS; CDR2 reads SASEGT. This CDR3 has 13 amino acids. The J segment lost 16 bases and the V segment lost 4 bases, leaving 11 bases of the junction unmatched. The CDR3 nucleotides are TGTGCCAGCAGTGTCTACCGGGACAGGGACCAACATTTT. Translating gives CASSVYRDRDQHF.

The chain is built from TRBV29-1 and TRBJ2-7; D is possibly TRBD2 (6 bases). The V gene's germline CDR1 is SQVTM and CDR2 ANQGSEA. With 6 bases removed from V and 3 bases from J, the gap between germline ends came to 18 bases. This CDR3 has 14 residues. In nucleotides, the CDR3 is TGCAGCGTGGGCCGCGGGACGGAAAACTACGAGCAGTACTTC. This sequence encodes CSVGRGTENYEQYF.

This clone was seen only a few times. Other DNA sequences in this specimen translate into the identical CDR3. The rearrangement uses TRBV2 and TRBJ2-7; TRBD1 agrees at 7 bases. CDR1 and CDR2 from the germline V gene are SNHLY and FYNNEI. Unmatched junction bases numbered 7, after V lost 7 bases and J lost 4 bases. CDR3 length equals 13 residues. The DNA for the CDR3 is TGTGCCAGCACCCCGGGACAGTTTTACGAGCAGTACTTC. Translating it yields CASTPGQFYEQYF.